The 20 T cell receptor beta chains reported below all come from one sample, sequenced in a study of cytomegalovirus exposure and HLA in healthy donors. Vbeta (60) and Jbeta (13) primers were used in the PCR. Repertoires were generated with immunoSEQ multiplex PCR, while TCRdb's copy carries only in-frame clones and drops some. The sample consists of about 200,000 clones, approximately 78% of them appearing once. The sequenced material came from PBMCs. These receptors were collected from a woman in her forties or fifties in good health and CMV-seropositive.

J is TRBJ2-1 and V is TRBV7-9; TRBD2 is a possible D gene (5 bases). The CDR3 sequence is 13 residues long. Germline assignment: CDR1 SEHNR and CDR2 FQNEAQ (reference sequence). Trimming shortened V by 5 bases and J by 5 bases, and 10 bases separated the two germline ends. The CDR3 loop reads CASSRLQDNEQFF. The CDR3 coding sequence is TGTGCCAGCAGCCGACTACAAGACAATGAGCAGTTCTTC.

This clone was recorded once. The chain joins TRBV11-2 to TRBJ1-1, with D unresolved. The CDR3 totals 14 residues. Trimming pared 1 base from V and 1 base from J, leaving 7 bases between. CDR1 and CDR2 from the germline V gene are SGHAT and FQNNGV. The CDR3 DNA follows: TGTGCCAGCAGCTTAGGCAGTGCGAACACTGAAGCTTTCTTT. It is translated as CASSLGSANTEAFF.

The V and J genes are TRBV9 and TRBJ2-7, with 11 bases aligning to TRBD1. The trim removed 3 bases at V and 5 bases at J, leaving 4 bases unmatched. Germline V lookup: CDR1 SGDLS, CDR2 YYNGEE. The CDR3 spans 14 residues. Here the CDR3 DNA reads TGTGCCAGCAGCGGGACAGGGGGCATCAACGAGCAGTACTTC. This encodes CASSGTGGINEQYF.

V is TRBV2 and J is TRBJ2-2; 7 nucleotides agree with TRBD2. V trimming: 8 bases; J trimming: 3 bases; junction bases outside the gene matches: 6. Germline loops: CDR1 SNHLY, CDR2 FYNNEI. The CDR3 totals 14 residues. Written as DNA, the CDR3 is TGTGCCAGCGGGGGACTACCCGACACCGGGGAGCTGTTTTTT. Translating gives CASGGLPDTGELFF. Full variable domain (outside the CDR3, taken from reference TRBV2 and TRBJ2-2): EPEVTQTPSHQVTQMGQEVILRCVPISNHLYFYWYRQILGQKVEFLVSFYNNEISEKSEIFDDQFSVERPDGSNFTLKIRSTKLEDSAMYFCASGGLPDTGELFFGEGSRLTVL.

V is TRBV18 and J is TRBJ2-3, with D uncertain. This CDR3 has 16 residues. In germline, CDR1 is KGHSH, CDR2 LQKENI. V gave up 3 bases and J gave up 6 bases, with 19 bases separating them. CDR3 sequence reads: CASSPGSGLGSDTQYF. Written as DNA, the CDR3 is TGTGCCAGCTCACCTGGATCGGGTCTTGGCTCGGATACGCAGTATTTT.

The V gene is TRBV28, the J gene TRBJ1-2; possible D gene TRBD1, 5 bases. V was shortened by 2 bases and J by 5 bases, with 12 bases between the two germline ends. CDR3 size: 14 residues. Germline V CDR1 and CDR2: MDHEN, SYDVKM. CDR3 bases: TGTGCCAGCAGTTTAGGGGGGGAGCCGTATGGCTACACCTTC. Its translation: CASSLGGEPYGYTF.

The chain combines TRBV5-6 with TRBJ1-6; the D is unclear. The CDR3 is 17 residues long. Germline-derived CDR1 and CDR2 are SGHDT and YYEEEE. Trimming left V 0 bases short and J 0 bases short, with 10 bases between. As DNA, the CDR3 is TGTGCCAGCAGCTTGGTGCTACAGAGCTCCTATAATTCACCCCTCCACTTT. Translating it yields CASSLVLQSSYNSPLHF.

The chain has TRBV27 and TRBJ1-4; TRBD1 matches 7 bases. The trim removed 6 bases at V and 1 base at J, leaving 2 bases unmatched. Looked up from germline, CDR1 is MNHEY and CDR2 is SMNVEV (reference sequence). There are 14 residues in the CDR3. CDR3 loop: CASSYRGTNEKLFF. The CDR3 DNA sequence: TGTGCCAGCAGCTACAGGGGAACTAATGAAAAACTGTTTTTT.

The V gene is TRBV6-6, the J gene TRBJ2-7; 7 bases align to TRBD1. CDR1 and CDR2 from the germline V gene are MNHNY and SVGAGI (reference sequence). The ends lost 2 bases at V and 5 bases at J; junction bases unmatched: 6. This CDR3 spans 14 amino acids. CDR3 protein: CASSYQAGGHEQYF. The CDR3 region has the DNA TGTGCCAGCAGTTACCAGGCAGGGGGACACGAGCAGTACTTC.

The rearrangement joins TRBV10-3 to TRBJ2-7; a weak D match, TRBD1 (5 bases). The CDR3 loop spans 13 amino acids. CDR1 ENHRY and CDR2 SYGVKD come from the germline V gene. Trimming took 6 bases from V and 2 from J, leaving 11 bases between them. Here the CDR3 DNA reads TGTGCCATCAGACCCCAGGGAACCTACGAGCAGTACTTC. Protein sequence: CAIRPQGTYEQYF.

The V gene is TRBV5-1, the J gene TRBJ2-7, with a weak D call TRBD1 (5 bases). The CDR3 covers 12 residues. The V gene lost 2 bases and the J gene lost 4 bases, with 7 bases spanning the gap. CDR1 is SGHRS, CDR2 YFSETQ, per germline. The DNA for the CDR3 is TGCGCCAGCAGCTTCCAGGGTTACGAGCAGTACTTC. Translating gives CASSFQGYEQYF.

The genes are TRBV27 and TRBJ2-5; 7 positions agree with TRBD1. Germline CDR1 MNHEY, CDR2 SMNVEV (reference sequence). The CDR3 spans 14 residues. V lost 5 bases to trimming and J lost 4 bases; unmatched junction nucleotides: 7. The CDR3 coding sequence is TGTGCCAGCAGTCCAGACAGGGTGGGAGAGACCCAGTACTTC. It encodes CASSPDRVGETQYF.

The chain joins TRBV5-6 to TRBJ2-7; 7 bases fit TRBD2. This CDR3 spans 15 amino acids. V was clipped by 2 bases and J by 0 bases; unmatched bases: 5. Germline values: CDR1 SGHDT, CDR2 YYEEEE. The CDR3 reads CASSLWGGPSYEQYF. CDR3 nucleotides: TGTGCCAGCAGCTTATGGGGAGGGCCCTCCTACGAGCAGTACTTC.

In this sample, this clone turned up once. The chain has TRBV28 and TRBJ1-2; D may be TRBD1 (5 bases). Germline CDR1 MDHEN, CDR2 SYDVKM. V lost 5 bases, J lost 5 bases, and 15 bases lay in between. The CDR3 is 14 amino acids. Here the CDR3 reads CASSTDTKQYGYTF. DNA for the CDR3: TGTGCCAGCAGTACGGACACGAAACAATATGGCTACACCTTC.

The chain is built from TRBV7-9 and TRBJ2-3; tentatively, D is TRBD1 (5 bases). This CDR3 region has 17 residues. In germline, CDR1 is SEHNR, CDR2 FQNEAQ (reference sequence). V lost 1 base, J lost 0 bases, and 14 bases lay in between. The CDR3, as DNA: TGTGCCAGCAGCTTAGTTGGGGCAAAACCTAGCACAGATACGCAGTATTTT. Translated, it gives CASSLVGAKPSTDTQYF.

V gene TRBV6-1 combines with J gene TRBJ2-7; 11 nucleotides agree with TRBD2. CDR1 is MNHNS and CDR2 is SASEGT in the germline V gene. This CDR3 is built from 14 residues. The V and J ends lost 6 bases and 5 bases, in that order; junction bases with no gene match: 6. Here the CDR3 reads CASRVTSGSHEQYF. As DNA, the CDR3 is TGTGCCAGCAGAGTCACTAGCGGGAGTCACGAGCAGTACTTC.

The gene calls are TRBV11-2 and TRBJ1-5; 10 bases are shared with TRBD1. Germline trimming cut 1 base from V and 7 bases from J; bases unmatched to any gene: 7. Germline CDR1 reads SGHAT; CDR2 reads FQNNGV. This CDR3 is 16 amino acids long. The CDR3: CASSLVGGTGVQPQHF. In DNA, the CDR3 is TGTGCCAGCAGCTTAGTTGGAGGGACAGGGGTCCAGCCCCAGCATTTT.

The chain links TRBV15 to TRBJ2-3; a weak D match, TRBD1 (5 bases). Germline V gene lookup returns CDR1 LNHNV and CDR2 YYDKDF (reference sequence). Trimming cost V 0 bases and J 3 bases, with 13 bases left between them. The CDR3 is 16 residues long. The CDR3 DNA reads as TGTGCCACCAGCAGAGAAGCGCAGGGTAGTACAGATACGCAGTATTTT. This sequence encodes CATSREAQGSTDTQYF.

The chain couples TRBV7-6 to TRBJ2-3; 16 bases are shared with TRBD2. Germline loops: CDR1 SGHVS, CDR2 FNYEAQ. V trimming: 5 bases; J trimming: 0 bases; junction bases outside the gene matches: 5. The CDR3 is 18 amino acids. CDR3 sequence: CASSTGLAGGRSTDTQYF. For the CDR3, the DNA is TGTGCCAGCAGCACGGGACTAGCGGGAGGGCGGAGCACAGATACGCAGTATTTT.

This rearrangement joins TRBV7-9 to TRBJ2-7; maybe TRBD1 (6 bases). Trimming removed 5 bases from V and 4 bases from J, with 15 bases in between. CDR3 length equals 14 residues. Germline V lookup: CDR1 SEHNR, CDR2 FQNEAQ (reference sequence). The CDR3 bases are TGTGCCAGCAGCCTCTCGGGACATGCGTACGAGCAGTACTTC. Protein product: CASSLSGHAYEQYF.